The 30 T cell receptor beta chains listed next were all sequenced from one sample in a study of blood T cell repertoires in COVID-19. Assay used: immunoSEQ multiplex PCR; TCRdb lists only in-frame clones, some missing. The data show about 210,000 clones, approximately 85% seen once. The sample consisted of peripheral blood. All receptors come from a woman aged 45-60 years with active or convalescent COVID-19.

The chain recombines TRBV6-4 with TRBJ1-1, with D perhaps matching TRBD1 (6 bases). V lost 7 bases and J lost 1, with 13 bases in between. This CDR3 has 14 residues. Germline V CDR1 and CDR2: MRHNA, SNTAGT. The CDR3 DNA reads as TGTGCCAGCACTAACAGGGCCTCGAACACTGAAGCTTTCTTT. The encoded protein is CASTNRASNTEAFF.

The CDR3 loop reads CASSDRGRRSGNTIYF. The CDR3 nucleotides read TGTGCCAGCAGTGATAGGGGCCGCCGCTCTGGAAACACCATATATTTT. This chain connects TRBV6-1 to TRBJ1-3; D is perhaps TRBD1 (5 bases). Germline-derived CDR1 and CDR2 are MNHNS and SASEGT. The CDR3 length is 16 residues. Trimming left V 3 bases short and J 0 bases short, with 12 bases between.

This rearrangement joins TRBV16 to TRBJ1-5, with a tentative D call TRBD1 (5 bases). The V end lost 0 bases, the J end lost 6 bases, and 9 bases lay between the germline ends. Per the germline V gene, CDR1 is KGHSY and CDR2 is FQNENV. This CDR3 contains 14 residues. The CDR3: CASSQSRGGQPQHF. The CDR3 DNA reads as TGTGCCAGCAGCCAATCGAGGGGAGGTCAGCCCCAGCATTTT.

J is TRBJ2-3 and V is TRBV11-2; TRBD2 matches at 8 bases. The germline gives CDR1 SGHAT, CDR2 FQNNGV. This CDR3 has 17 residues. V gave up 5 bases and J gave up 2 bases; unmatched junction bases: 12. The CDR3 loop reads CASSHTGVAGFTDTQYF. DNA of the CDR3: TGTGCCAGCAGCCACACCGGGGTAGCGGGGTTCACAGATACGCAGTATTTT.

This rearrangement joins TRBV10-3 to TRBJ1-3; no clear D. Germline values: CDR1 ENHRY, CDR2 SYGVKD. The V end was cut by 10 bases, the J end by 0 bases, with 7 bases between. The CDR3 has 12 residues. CDR3 sequence reads: CATGDSGNTIYF. The DNA for the CDR3 is TGTGCCACCGGAGACTCTGGAAACACCATATATTTT.

The rearrangement joins TRBV3-1 (or the pseudogene TRBV3-2) to TRBJ2-5; 7 bases match TRBD2. Germline values: CDR1 LGHDT, CDR2 YNNKEL (reference sequence). Unmatched junction bases numbered 9, after V lost 4 bases and J lost 4 bases. This CDR3 spans 15 amino acids. CDR3 in DNA: TGTGCCAGCAGCCCCAACTGGGGGAGGGCAGAGACCCAGTACTTC. It yields the protein CASSPNWGRAETQYF.

The genes are TRBV12-5 and TRBJ1-6; D uncertain. Germline assignment: CDR1 LGHNT and CDR2 FRNRAP. Trimming removed 7 bases from V and 7 bases from J, with 11 bases in between. CDR3 length: 13 residues. CDR3 sequence (DNA): TGTGCTAGTGCAATGGGCCGCAATTCACCCCTCCACTTT. Residues: CASAMGRNSPLHF. Complete variable domain (other parts from reference TRBV12-5 and TRBJ1-6): DARVTQTPRHKVTEMGQEVTMRCQPILGHNTVFWYRQTMMQGLELLAYFRNRAPLDDSGMPKDRFSAEMPDATLATLKIQPSEPRDSAVYFCASAMGRNSPLHFGNGTRLTVT.

This rearrangement joins TRBV11-2 to TRBJ2-5; D not resolved. The CDR3 runs to 13 residues. V was cut by 0 bases and J by 7 bases, with 9 bases left in between. CDR1 SGHAT and CDR2 FQNNGV come from the germline V gene. The CDR3 loop reads CASSLESTGTQYF. The CDR3 DNA reads TGTGCCAGCAGCTTAGAATCTACGGGGACCCAGTACTTC.

This sequence joins TRBV6-4 and TRBJ1-3; the D is unclear. This CDR3 is built from 13 residues. Germline lookup yields CDR1 MRHNA and CDR2 SNTAGT. Trimming cost V 2 bases and J 4 bases, with 6 bases left between them. The CDR3 coding sequence is TGTGCCAGCAGTGACGAGGTGGGAAACACCATATATTTT. Its protein is CASSDEVGNTIYF.

This chain links TRBV27 with TRBJ2-6; tentatively, D is TRBD1 (6 bases). Germline CDR1 and CDR2: MNHEY and SMNVEV (reference sequence). This CDR3 spans 17 amino acids. The germline V and J ends were trimmed by 2 bases and 1 base, with 12 bases remaining between them. CDR3 in DNA: TGTGCCAGCAGTTTACGGACAGTCCTTTCTGGGGCCAACGTCCTGACTTTC. This gives the protein CASSLRTVLSGANVLTF.

The chain has TRBV2 and TRBJ2-1; D perhaps matches TRBD2 (6 bases). CDR1 and CDR2 from the germline V gene are SNHLY and FYNNEI. The CDR3 is 13 amino acids. V lost 6 bases and J lost 8, with 14 bases in between. CDR3 in DNA: TGTGCCAGCAGGGGAGGACTTCTGGATGAGCAGTTCTTC. Encoded protein: CASRGGLLDEQFF.

This chain uses TRBV10-3 with TRBJ1-2, with 9 bases matching TRBD1. J lost 2 bases, V lost 6 bases, and 13 bases had no gene match. Germline V lookup: CDR1 ENHRY, CDR2 SYGVKD. The length of the CDR3 is 17 residues. CDR3 protein: CAIRAKAGTGKNYGYTF. The DNA for the CDR3 is TGTGCCATCAGAGCAAAAGCCGGGACAGGGAAGAACTATGGCTACACCTTC.

The CDR3 here is CASSPPQGDWGETQYF. The CDR3 DNA is TGTGCCAGCTCACCACCACAGGGGGACTGGGGAGAGACCCAGTACTTC. This chain joins TRBV18 and TRBJ2-5, with 8 bases lining up with TRBD1. This CDR3 contains 16 residues. V lost 0 bases and J lost 4; bases outside the gene matches: 7. Per germline, CDR1 KGHSH and CDR2 LQKENI.

The rearrangement links TRBV6-4 to TRBJ1-2; possible D gene TRBD1, 6 bases. Trimming cost V 10 bases and J 4 bases, with 16 bases left between them. This CDR3 is 13 amino acids long. CDR1 MRHNA and CDR2 SNTAGT come from the germline V gene. CDR3 residues: CAIPGGGSYGYTF. The CDR3 nucleotides read TGTGCCATCCCGGGCGGGGGCTCCTATGGCTACACCTTC.

CDR3 sequence reads: CASSDRVYGYTF. CDR3 nucleotides: TGCGCCAGCAGTGACAGGGTCTATGGCTACACCTTC. The J gene is TRBJ1-2, the V gene TRBV10-2, with D possibly TRBD1 on 5 matching bases. Germline V gene data show CDR1 as WSHSY and CDR2 as SAAADI. Trimming left V 3 bases short and J 4 bases short, with 6 bases between. This CDR3 contains 12 residues.

This clone turned up a few times. The CDR3 DNA reads as TGTGCCACCAGCAGAGCGAGGGACAGAGAAAATCAGCCCCAGCATTTT. It yields the protein CATSRARDRENQPQHF. The V call is TRBV15, the J call TRBJ1-5, with 7 bases identical to TRBD1. The germline V gene has CDR1 LNHNV and CDR2 YYDKDF (reference sequence). This CDR3 spans 16 amino acids. V trimming: 1 base; J trimming: 4 bases; junction bases outside the gene matches: 7.

The V call is TRBV2, the J call TRBJ1-2, with D tentatively TRBD1 (6 bases). The CDR3 spans 15 residues. V lost 4 bases, J lost 3 bases, and 15 bases lay in between. Per germline, CDR1 SNHLY and CDR2 FYNNEI. CDR3 sequence reads: CASSVRGGDDYGYTF. CDR3 nucleotides: TGTGCCAGCAGTGTACGAGGGGGTGACGACTATGGCTACACCTTC.

The chain employs TRBV9 and TRBJ2-1; 7 positions match TRBD2. V shed 4 bases, J shed 3 bases, and the junction held 7 bases outside the gene matches. The germline V gene has CDR1 SGDLS and CDR2 YYNGEE. The CDR3 contains 15 residues. The CDR3 DNA follows: TGTGCCAGCAGCAGGGGAGGGGCAAACTACAATGAGCAGTTCTTC. Protein product: CASSRGGANYNEQFF.

The chain joins TRBV4-1 to TRBJ2-2; TRBD2 matches 8 bases. This CDR3 spans 15 amino acids. Trimming cost V 1 base and J 7 bases; bases outside gene matches: 5. The germline V gene encodes CDR1 MGHRA and CDR2 YSYEKL. CDR3 DNA sequence: TGCGCCAGCAGCCAAGCGGGGGGGAATGGCGGGGAGCTGTTTTTT. This gives the protein CASSQAGGNGGELFF.

The gene calls are TRBV7-9 and TRBJ2-1; 7 bases match TRBD1. CDR3 length: 14 amino acids. V lost 5 bases, J lost 1 base, and 2 bases stayed unmatched. The germline V gene has CDR1 SEHNR and CDR2 FQNEAQ (reference sequence). CDR3 region: CASSEGQSYNEQFF. Written as DNA, the CDR3 is TGTGCCAGCAGCGAGGGACAGTCCTACAATGAGCAGTTCTTC.

This clone was detected only a few times. The chain employs TRBV19 and TRBJ1-1; no definite D call. Germline V gene sequence: CDR1 LNHDA, CDR2 SQIVND (reference sequence). This CDR3 contains 13 residues. The V end lost 6 bases, the J end lost 3 bases, and 11 bases lay between the germline ends. The CDR3 here is CASSPPRDTEAFF. CDR3 nucleotide sequence: TGTGCCAGTAGCCCTCCGCGGGACACTGAAGCTTTCTTT.

This chain uses TRBV7-9 with TRBJ2-1, with 8 bases identical to TRBD1. The CDR3 extends over 13 amino acids. Germline CDR1 and CDR2: SEHNR and FQNEAQ (reference sequence). Trimming cost V 3 bases and J 10 bases; bases outside gene matches: 5. The CDR3 DNA reads as TGTGCCAGCAGCTTTACCTCAGGGGGCGAGCAGTTCTTC. Amino acid sequence: CASSFTSGGEQFF.

This clone was seen a few times. The genes are TRBV2 and TRBJ2-7; the D gene is possibly TRBD1 (5 bases). The CDR3 has 17 amino acids. Germline V gives CDR1 SNHLY, CDR2 FYNNEI. Trimming shortened V by 1 base and J by 6 bases, and 22 bases separated the two germline ends. CDR3 region: CASSEGVGAKSFLEQYF. In nucleotides, the CDR3 is TGTGCCAGCAGTGAAGGAGTTGGGGCGAAGAGTTTCCTCGAGCAGTACTTC. Full variable domain (remainder filled in from reference TRBV2 and TRBJ2-7): EPEVTQTPSHQVTQMGQEVILRCVPISNHLYFYWYRQILGQKVEFLVSFYNNEISEKSEIFDDQFSVERPDGSNFTLKIRSTKLEDSAMYFCASSEGVGAKSFLEQYFGPGTRLTVT.

This clone appeared once. The gene calls are TRBV2 and TRBJ1-1, with 8 bases fitting TRBD1. The CDR3 spans 14 residues. Germline V gives CDR1 SNHLY, CDR2 FYNNEI. The V gene end was trimmed by 6 bases and the J gene end by 4 bases; junction bases not matched to a gene: 7. Here the CDR3 reads CASSKLQGGTEAFF. The CDR3 nucleotides read TGTGCCAGCAGCAAACTACAGGGGGGCACTGAAGCTTTCTTT.

The chain has TRBV9 and TRBJ2-1; the match to TRBD2 covers 10 bases. The germline CDR1 and CDR2 sequences are SGDLS and YYNGEE. The CDR3 loop spans 18 amino acids. V lost 4 bases, J lost 6 bases, and 16 bases stayed unmatched. This chain's CDR3 is CASSTPVRAGGPGNEQFF. The CDR3 coding sequence is TGTGCCAGCAGCACCCCCGTAAGAGCGGGAGGGCCGGGCAATGAGCAGTTCTTC.

The V call is TRBV28, the J call TRBJ1-1; D might be TRBD1 (5 bases). V was clipped by 6 bases and J by 5 bases, with 10 bases between them. Germline values: CDR1 MDHEN, CDR2 SYDVKM. The length of the CDR3 is 12 residues. CDR3 in amino acids: CASSPGRTEAFF. The CDR3 nucleotides are TGTGCCAGCAGCCCAGGGAGGACTGAAGCTTTCTTT. Full variable domain (rest looked up from reference TRBV28 and TRBJ1-1): DVKVTQSSRYLVKRTGEKVFLECVQDMDHENMFWYRQDPGLGLRLIYFSYDVKMKEKGDIPEGYSVSREKKERFSLILESASTNQTSMYLCASSPGRTEAFFGQGTRLTVV.

The chain is built from TRBV5-1 and TRBJ2-7, with TRBD1 as a possible D gene (5 bases). V dropped 1 base and J dropped 2 bases, with 10 bases sitting between them. The CDR3 extends over 14 amino acids. The V gene's germline CDR1 is SGHRS and CDR2 YFSETQ. The CDR3 sequence: CASSLSSTAYEQYF. Written as DNA, the CDR3 is TGCGCCAGCAGCTTGAGCTCGACAGCCTACGAGCAGTACTTC.

The gene calls are TRBV2 and TRBJ1-1; maybe TRBD1 (5 bases). V was pared by 2 bases and J by 1 base, with 14 bases between. Germline CDR1 and CDR2: SNHLY and FYNNEI. The CDR3 runs to 16 residues. The CDR3 DNA reads as TGTGCCAGCAGTGAACGGGGGACTTCTTGGAACACTGAAGCTTTCTTT. Protein sequence: CASSERGTSWNTEAFF. Drawing the rest from reference TRBV2 and TRBJ1-1, the complete variable domain is EPEVTQTPSHQVTQMGQEVILRCVPISNHLYFYWYRQILGQKVEFLVSFYNNEISEKSEIFDDQFSVERPDGSNFTLKIRSTKLEDSAMYFCASSERGTSWNTEAFFGQGTRLTVV.

The chain links TRBV6-2 or TRBV6-3 to TRBJ2-7, with 8 bases aligning to TRBD1. CDR1 is MNHEY and CDR2 is SVGEGT in the germline V gene. The ends lost 0 bases at V and 6 bases at J; junction bases unmatched: 10. The CDR3 sequence is 16 residues long. The CDR3 nucleotides are TGTGCCAGCAGTTACTCCCCCGGACAGGGCCAGGGCGAGCAGTACGTC. Translated, it gives CASSYSPGQGQGEQYV.

As to this clone: This sample includes further DNA sequences coding for the same CDR3. The chain has TRBV9 and TRBJ2-1; D is ambiguous. The CDR3 totals 13 residues. Trimming took 2 bases from V and 4 from J, leaving 7 bases between them. Per the germline V gene, CDR1 is SGDLS and CDR2 is YYNGEE. CDR3 nucleotide sequence: TGTGCCAGCAGCGTGGCTGTTTACAATGAGCAGTTCTTC. Translated: CASSVAVYNEQFF.